One sample yielded the 22 T cell receptor beta chains listed below, sequenced in a study of radiation and T cells in renal cell carcinoma. Specified time point: blood 4 weeks post-SBRT, at nephrectomy. The sample's treatment: 15 Gy SBRT to primary tumor, nephrectomy 4 weeks later. Sequencing was performed with immunoSEQ multiplex PCR; in TCRdb, only in-frame clones are kept and a portion is missing. This table holds around 180,000 clones, 88% found once. Sequenced material: blood, taken from a patient whose treatment included radiotherapy and nephrectomy. These receptors came from a woman in her forties or fifties with renal cell carcinoma.

DNA of the CDR3: TGTGCCAGCAGTCGCACTAACACCGGGGAGCTGTTTTTT. Translated, it gives CASSRTNTGELFF. The chain couples TRBV6-6 to TRBJ2-2; D call uncertain. CDR1 is MNHNY, CDR2 SVGAGI, per germline (reference sequence). Deletions cut 5 bases from V and 2 bases from J, with 6 bases between. The CDR3 spans 13 residues.

This chain joins TRBV29-1 and TRBJ1-5; D possibly corresponds to TRBD1 (5 bases). CDR1 SQVTM and CDR2 ANQGSEA come from the germline V gene. The CDR3 sequence is 12 residues long. The ends were cut back, 4 bases at V and 4 bases at J, with 8 bases in the middle. The CDR3 DNA reads as TGCAGCGTTGGTTCAGGGAATCAGCCCCAGCATTTT. Protein sequence: CSVGSGNQPQHF. Full variable domain (missing parts from reference TRBV29-1 and TRBJ1-5): SAVISQKPSRDICQRGTSLTIQCQVDSQVTMMFWYRQQPGQSLTLIATANQGSEATYESGFVIDKFPISRPNLTFSTLTVSNMSPEDSSIYLCSVGSGNQPQHFGDGTRLSIL.

The CDR3 here is CASTSGHQTGGYTF. CDR3 DNA sequence: TGTGCCAGTACCTCGGGACACCAAACCGGTGGCTACACCTTC. V gene TRBV19 combines with J gene TRBJ1-2, with a tentative D call TRBD1 (6 bases). Trimming stripped 7 bases from V and 7 bases from J, with 19 bases between. The CDR3 loop spans 14 amino acids. Per germline, CDR1 LNHDA and CDR2 SQIVND (reference sequence).

This chain uses TRBV6-1 with TRBJ1-4, with D perhaps TRBD1 (5 bases). The V gene lost 8 bases and the J gene lost 4 bases, with 17 bases spanning the gap. This CDR3 has 15 amino acids. Per germline, CDR1 MNHNS and CDR2 SASEGT. In nucleotides, the CDR3 is TGTGCCAGCCTAGAAGGGACGGCCGTTAATGAAAAACTGTTTTTT. Amino acid sequence: CASLEGTAVNEKLFF.

This chain connects TRBV6-1 to TRBJ1-2; no definite D call. CDR3 length: 10 residues. Per germline, CDR1 MNHNS and CDR2 SASEGT. The CDR3, as DNA: TGTGTAGCCGGGAACTATGGCTACACCTTC. It yields the protein CVAGNYGYTF.

The chain links TRBV2 to TRBJ2-7; D not certain. Trimming cost V 3 bases and J 6 bases, with 3 bases left between them. The CDR3 runs 10 residues. Germline CDR1 and CDR2: SNHLY and FYNNEI. This CDR3 reads CASSEIEQYF. The CDR3 nucleotides are TGTGCCAGCAGTGAGATCGAGCAGTACTTC.

This clone was recorded once. The V gene is TRBV19, the J gene TRBJ2-1; 9 positions agree with TRBD2. This CDR3 region has 14 residues. Germline lookup yields CDR1 LNHDA and CDR2 SQIVND (reference sequence). J was trimmed by 8 bases and V by 6 bases; bases with no gene match: 8. The DNA for the CDR3 is TGTGCCAGTAGGCGGGCGGGGGGGAACGATGAGCAGTTCTTC. This encodes CASRRAGGNDEQFF.

The chain is built from TRBV2 and TRBJ1-1, with a weak D call TRBD1 (5 bases). CDR3 length: 14 amino acids. The germline V gene has CDR1 SNHLY and CDR2 FYNNEI. V dropped 11 bases and J dropped 4 bases, with 20 bases sitting between them. This CDR3 reads CAGGTLSGFTEAFF. The CDR3 DNA follows: TGTGCCGGCGGGACTCTAAGTGGGTTCACTGAAGCTTTCTTT.

This clone was detected a few times. CDR3 nucleotides: TGCGCCAGCAGCCAAGATTCCCGTGGCTACACCTTC. It codes for CASSQDSRGYTF. The chain employs TRBV4-1 and TRBJ1-2; no reliable D call. CDR3 length equals 12 residues. V lost 0 bases and J lost 7, with 6 bases in between. CDR1 and CDR2 from the germline V gene are MGHRA and YSYEKL.

The rearrangement uses TRBV2 and TRBJ2-1; D remains unclear. The germline V gene has CDR1 SNHLY and CDR2 FYNNEI. CDR3 length: 11 residues. V shed 4 bases and J shed 6 bases, with 4 bases lying between them. Written as DNA, the CDR3 is TGTGCCAGCAGTGGGCCCAATGAGCAGTTCTTC. Translated, it gives CASSGPNEQFF.

The chain recombines TRBV30 with TRBJ1-1; perhaps TRBD1 as D (6 bases). The germline V gene encodes CDR1 GTSNPN and CDR2 SVGIG (reference sequence). This CDR3 contains 13 residues. V shed 0 bases and J shed 4 bases, with 9 bases lying between them. CDR3 sequence reads: CAWSVGGRTEAFF. CDR3 in DNA: TGTGCCTGGAGTGTAGGGGGGCGCACTGAAGCTTTCTTT.

This chain uses TRBV6-5 with TRBJ2-3; D may be TRBD2 (6 bases). The CDR3 length is 15 residues. Deletions cut 10 bases from V and 6 bases from J, with 23 bases between. The germline V gene encodes CDR1 MNHEY and CDR2 SVGAGI. The CDR3 loop reads CATDRRRGGPDTQYF. The CDR3 DNA sequence: TGTGCCACCGACCGGAGGCGGGGTGGTCCGGATACGCAGTATTTT.

This clone was picked up one time. The chain couples TRBV18 to TRBJ1-5, with D hard to call. V lost 5 bases and J lost 3, with 17 bases in between. The V gene's germline CDR1 is KGHSH and CDR2 LQKENI. The CDR3 totals 16 residues. This CDR3 reads CASSTGPILSNQPQHF. CDR3 nucleotide sequence: TGTGCCAGCTCAACTGGGCCTATCCTCTCCAATCAGCCCCAGCATTTT. Complete variable domain (other parts from reference TRBV18 and TRBJ1-5): NAGVMQNPRHLVRRRGQEARLRCSPMKGHSHVYWYRQLPEEGLKFMVYLQKENIIDESGMPKERFSAEFPKEGPSILRIQQVVRGDSAAYFCASSTGPILSNQPQHFGDGTRLSIL.

The J gene is TRBJ2-3, the V gene TRBV7-8; 15 positions match TRBD2. J was trimmed by 6 bases and V by 0 bases; bases with no gene match: 13. CDR3 length: 20 amino acids. CDR1 is SGHVS and CDR2 is FQNEAQ in the germline V gene. CDR3 amino acids: CASSLAGPGLAGGPRDTQYF. The CDR3 region has the DNA TGTGCCAGCAGCTTAGCGGGCCCGGGACTAGCGGGGGGCCCCCGGGATACGCAGTATTTT. Drawing the rest from reference TRBV7-8 and TRBJ2-3, the complete variable domain is GAGVSQSPRYKVAKRGQDVALRCDPISGHVSLFWYQQALGQGPEFLTYFQNEAQLDKSGLPSDRFFAERPEGSVSTLKIQRTQQEDSAVYLCASSLAGPGLAGGPRDTQYFGPGTRLTVL.

The chain recombines TRBV7-2 with TRBJ2-3; TRBD1 might be the D (6 bases). Looked up from germline, CDR1 is SGHTA and CDR2 is FQGNSA. Trimming stripped 0 bases from V and 0 bases from J, with 10 bases between. This CDR3 contains 16 residues. The DNA for the CDR3 is TGTGCCAGCAGCTTAGCGGGGGCCCGGAGCACAGATACGCAGTATTTT. As protein: CASSLAGARSTDTQYF.

This sequence joins TRBV7-2 and TRBJ1-1; D is perhaps TRBD1 (6 bases). Looked up from germline, CDR1 is SGHTA and CDR2 is FQGNSA. CDR3 size: 13 residues. V was clipped by 1 base and J by 7 bases, with 10 bases between them. The CDR3 bases are TGTGCCAGCAGCTTAGTGTCAGGGGATGAAGCTTTCTTT. Encoded protein: CASSLVSGDEAFF.

V usage is TRBV6-1 and J usage is TRBJ2-1; 7 nucleotides match TRBD1. V shed 1 base, J shed 10 bases, and the junction held 7 bases outside the gene matches. The germline V gene has CDR1 MNHNS and CDR2 SASEGT. The CDR3 loop spans 14 amino acids. CDR3 amino acids: CASSEGTPQGEQFF. The CDR3 DNA follows: TGTGCCAGCAGTGAAGGGACTCCACAGGGGGAGCAGTTCTTC.

This clone was recorded only once. V is TRBV29-1 and J is TRBJ2-7, with no clear D. V was trimmed by 7 bases and J by 5 bases, leaving 21 bases between them. This CDR3 has 14 residues. Germline loops: CDR1 SQVTM, CDR2 ANQGSEA. The CDR3 nucleotides read TGCAGCGCTATAGACCTTCCAAGGCAAAACGAGCAGTACTTC. Its translation is CSAIDLPRQNEQYF.

This chain connects TRBV6-5 to TRBJ1-1, with 9 bases identical to TRBD1. CDR3 size: 14 residues. V dropped 6 bases and J dropped 8; count of bases not matched to a gene: 10. Germline V gene data show CDR1 as MNHEY and CDR2 as SVGAGI. The CDR3 nucleotides read TGTGCCAGCAGGATCCGGGACAGGGAGTCGGAAGCTTTCTTT. As protein: CASRIRDRESEAFF.

This chain joins TRBV9 and TRBJ2-2; 8 nucleotides match TRBD2. The J segment lost 3 bases and the V segment lost 3 bases, leaving 7 bases of the junction unmatched. The CDR3 has 16 residues. Germline V gene lookup returns CDR1 SGDLS and CDR2 YYNGEE. This chain's CDR3 is CASSEKAGVYTGELFF. The DNA of the CDR3 is TGTGCCAGCAGCGAGAAAGCGGGGGTTTACACCGGGGAGCTGTTTTTT.

The J gene is TRBJ1-1, the V gene TRBV19; TRBD1 is a possible D gene (5 bases). Germline values: CDR1 LNHDA, CDR2 SQIVND (reference sequence). Trimming took off 7 bases at V and 8 bases at J, with 14 bases between the two ends. The CDR3 length is 12 residues. CDR3 nucleotides: TGTGCCAGTACCTTGCCGGGGCCCGAAGCTTTCTTT. It codes for CASTLPGPEAFF. The full variable domain, with the rest looked up from reference TRBV19 and TRBJ1-1, is DGGITQSPKYLFRKEGQNVTLSCEQNLNHDAMYWYRQDPGQGLRLIYYSQIVNDFQKGDIAEGYSVSREKKESFPLTVTSAQKNPTAFYLCASTLPGPEAFFGQGTRLTVV.

With respect to this clone: The sample holds other DNA sequences that translate to the same CDR3. J is TRBJ1-1 and V is TRBV6-6; tentatively, D is TRBD1 (6 bases). The CDR3 has 14 residues. Between the trimmed V and J ends, which lost 2 bases and 4 bases, there was a span of 11 bases. Germline V gives CDR1 MNHNY, CDR2 SVGAGI (reference sequence). The CDR3, as DNA: TGTGCCAGCAGTTACGGCAGGGGTGGCACTGAAGCTTTCTTT. Its protein product is CASSYGRGGTEAFF.